The table lists the clone carrying this T cell receptor (beta chain) with many counts. The data belong to a study of regulatory T cells in long-lasting Graves disease. Turning to the study itself: Graves' patients, diagnosed recently, had received antithyroid drugs under 3 months.

Assembly of TCR beta libraries relied on iRepertoire HTBI primers together with Arm-PCR of CDR3 regions. TCRdb reprocessed the multiplex PCR reads with MiXCR, giving one entry per CDR3 protein. This sample has some 250,000 distinct CDR3 sequences; around 20% occur once, and the top ten carry approximately 14%. Time point given: newly diagnosed GD, antithyroid drugs for less than 3 months. RNA from PBMCs was the source of the TCR library. Germline lookup yields CDR1 SGHNT and CDR2 YENEEA. This CDR3 region has 15 residues. Unmatched junction bases numbered 11, after V lost 5 bases and J lost 6 bases. V is TRBV11-3 and J is TRBJ2-7; TRBD1 matches 9 bases. This receptor was obtained from a female donor with Graves disease. The sequencing used peripheral blood mononuclear cells (PBMCs), collected at new diagnosis, from a patient treated with antithyroid drugs. The CDR3 nucleotides read TGTGCCAGCAGCCGGATACAGGGGGCAATGGGCGAGCAGTACTTC. Its translation: CASSRIQGAMGEQYF. The full variable domain, rest sourced from reference TRBV11-3 and TRBJ2-7, is EAGVVQSPRYKIIEKKQPVAFWCNPISGHNTLYWYLQNLGQGPELLIRYENEEAVDDSQLPKDRFSAERLKGVDSTLKIQPAELGDSAVYLCASSRIQGAMGEQYFGPGTRLTVT.